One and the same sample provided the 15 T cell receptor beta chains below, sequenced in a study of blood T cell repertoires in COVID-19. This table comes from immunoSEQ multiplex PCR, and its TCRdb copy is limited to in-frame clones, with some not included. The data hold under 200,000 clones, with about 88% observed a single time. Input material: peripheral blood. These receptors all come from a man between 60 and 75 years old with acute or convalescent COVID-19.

CDR3 sequence reads: CASSLFPGYGYTF. The CDR3 DNA reads as TGTGCCAGCAGCTTATTTCCAGGATATGGCTACACCTTC. V usage is TRBV7-3 and J usage is TRBJ1-2; unclear D gene. CDR3 size: 13 residues. Trimming stripped 2 bases from V and 5 bases from J, with 9 bases between. CDR1 and CDR2 (germline): SGHTA, FQGTGA.

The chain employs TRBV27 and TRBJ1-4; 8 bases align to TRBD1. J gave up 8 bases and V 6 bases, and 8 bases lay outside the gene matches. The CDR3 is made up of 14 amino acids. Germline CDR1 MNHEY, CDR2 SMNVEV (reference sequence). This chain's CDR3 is CASSTRGLGEKLFF. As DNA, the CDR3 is TGTGCCAGCAGCACCAGGGGGCTCGGCGAAAAACTGTTTTTT.

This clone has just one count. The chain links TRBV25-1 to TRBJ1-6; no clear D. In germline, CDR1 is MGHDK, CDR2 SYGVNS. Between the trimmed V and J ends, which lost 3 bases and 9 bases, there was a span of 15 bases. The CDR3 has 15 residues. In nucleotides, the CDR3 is TGTGCCAGCAGTGACCAGACTGAGCCTGGTTCACCCCTCCACTTT. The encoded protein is CASSDQTEPGSPLHF.

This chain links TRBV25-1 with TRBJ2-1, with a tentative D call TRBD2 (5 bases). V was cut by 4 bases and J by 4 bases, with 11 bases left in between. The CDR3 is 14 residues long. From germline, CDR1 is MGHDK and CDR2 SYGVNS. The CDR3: CASSASGLYNEQFF. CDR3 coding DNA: TGTGCCAGCAGTGCGAGCGGACTGTACAATGAGCAGTTCTTC.

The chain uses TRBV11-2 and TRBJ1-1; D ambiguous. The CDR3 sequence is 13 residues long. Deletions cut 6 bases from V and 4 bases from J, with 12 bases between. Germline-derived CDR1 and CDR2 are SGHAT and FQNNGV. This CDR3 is CASSVMGGTEAFF. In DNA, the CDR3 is TGTGCCAGCAGTGTAATGGGAGGCACTGAAGCTTTCTTT.

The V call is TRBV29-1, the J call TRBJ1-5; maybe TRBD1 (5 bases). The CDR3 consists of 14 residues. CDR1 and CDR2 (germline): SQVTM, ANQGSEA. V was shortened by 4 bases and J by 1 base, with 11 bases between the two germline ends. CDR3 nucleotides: TGCAGCGTTGCCTGGGGGGTGAGCAATCAGCCCCAGCATTTT. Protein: CSVAWGVSNQPQHF.

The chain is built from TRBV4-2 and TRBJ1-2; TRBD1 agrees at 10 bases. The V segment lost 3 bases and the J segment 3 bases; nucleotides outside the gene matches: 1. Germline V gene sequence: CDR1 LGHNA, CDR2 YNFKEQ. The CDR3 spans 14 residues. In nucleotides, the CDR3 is TGTGCCAGCAGCCAGGGGACAGGGGACTATGGCTACACCTTC. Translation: CASSQGTGDYGYTF.

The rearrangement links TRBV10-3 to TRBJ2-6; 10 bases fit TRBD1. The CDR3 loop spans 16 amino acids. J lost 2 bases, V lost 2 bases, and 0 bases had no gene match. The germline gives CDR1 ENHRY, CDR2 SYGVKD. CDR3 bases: TGTGCCATCAGTGAGGGGACAGGGGCTGGGGCCAACGTCCTGACTTTC. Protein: CAISEGTGAGANVLTF.

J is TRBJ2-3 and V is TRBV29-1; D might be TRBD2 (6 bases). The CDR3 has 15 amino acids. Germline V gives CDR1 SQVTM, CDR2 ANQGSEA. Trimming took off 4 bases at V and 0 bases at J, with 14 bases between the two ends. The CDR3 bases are TGCAGCGTTGCCCCATGGGCGGGGAGCACAGATACGCAGTATTTT. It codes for CSVAPWAGSTDTQYF.

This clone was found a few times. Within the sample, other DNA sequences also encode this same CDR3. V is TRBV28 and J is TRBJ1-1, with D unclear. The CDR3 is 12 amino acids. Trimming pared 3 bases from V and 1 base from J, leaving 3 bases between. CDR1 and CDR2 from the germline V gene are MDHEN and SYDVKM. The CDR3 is CASSFRNTEAFF. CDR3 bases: TGTGCCAGCAGTTTTAGGAACACTGAAGCTTTCTTT.

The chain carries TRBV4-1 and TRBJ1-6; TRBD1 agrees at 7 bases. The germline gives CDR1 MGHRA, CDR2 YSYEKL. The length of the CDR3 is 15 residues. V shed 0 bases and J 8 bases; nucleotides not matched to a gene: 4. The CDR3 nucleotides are TGCGCCAGCAGCCAAGAAAGGACAGGTTATTCACCCCTCCACTTT. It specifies CASSQERTGYSPLHF.

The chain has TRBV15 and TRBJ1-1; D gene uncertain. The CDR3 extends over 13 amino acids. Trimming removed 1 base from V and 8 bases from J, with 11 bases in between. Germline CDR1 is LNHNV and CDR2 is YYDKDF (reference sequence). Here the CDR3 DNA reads TGTGCCACCAGCAGAGTAGTCCTCTCGGAAGCTTTCTTT. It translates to CATSRVVLSEAFF.

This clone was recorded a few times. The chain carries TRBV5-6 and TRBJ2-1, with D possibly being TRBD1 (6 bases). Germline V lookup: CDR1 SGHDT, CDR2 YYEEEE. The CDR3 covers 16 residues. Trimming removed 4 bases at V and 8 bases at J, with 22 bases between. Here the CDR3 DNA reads TGTGCCAGCAGCAAACCTCGGGACACCCGGAGAGATGAGCAGTTCTTC. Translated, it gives CASSKPRDTRRDEQFF.

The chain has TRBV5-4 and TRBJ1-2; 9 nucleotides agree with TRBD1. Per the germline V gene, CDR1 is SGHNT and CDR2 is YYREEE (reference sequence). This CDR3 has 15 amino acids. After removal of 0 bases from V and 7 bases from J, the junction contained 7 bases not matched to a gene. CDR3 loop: CASSLEWTGVTGYTF. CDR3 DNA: TGTGCCAGCAGCTTGGAGTGGACAGGGGTAACTGGCTACACCTTC.

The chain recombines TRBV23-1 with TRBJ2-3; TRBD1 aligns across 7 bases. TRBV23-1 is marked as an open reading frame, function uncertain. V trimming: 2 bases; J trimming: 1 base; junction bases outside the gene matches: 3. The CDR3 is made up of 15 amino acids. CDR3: CASSQLTGRTDTQYF. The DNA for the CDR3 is TGCGCCAGCAGTCAACTGACAGGGCGCACAGATACGCAGTATTTT.